This T cell receptor (beta chain) originates from a study of blood T cell repertoires in COVID-19. This clone was counted a single time. CDR3 length: 14 amino acids. Germline CDR1 reads MNHEY; CDR2 reads SVGAGI. V trimming: 7 bases; J trimming: 7 bases; junction bases outside the gene matches: 9. Per the authors' pipeline: For nucleated cells, counts were estimated from reference gene primer amplification. This table comes from immunoSEQ multiplex PCR, and its TCRdb copy is limited to in-frame clones, with some not included. The DNA was the basis for D and trimming; V, J and clone size are from that table. The repertoire consists of just over 150,000 clones, with roughly 85% occurring once and the leading ten covering about 3.3%.

This sequence originates from a human donor with acute or convalescent COVID-19. The donor label of this sample is uncertain. The sequenced material came from peripheral blood. The gene calls are TRBV6-5 and TRBJ1-4; TRBD1 aligns across 7 bases. DNA of the CDR3: TGTGCCAGCATGAGAGGGGGCTCGGGTGAAAAACTGTTTTTT. Its protein is CASMRGGSGEKLFF.